A selection of T cell receptor beta chains follows, all from one sample in a study of T cell repertoires in cytomegalovirus infection. TCRdb itself ran the reads through MiXCR, one entry per CDR3 protein. The sample consists of around 440,000 distinct CDR3 sequences, 11% of them appearing once. The sequenced material came from PBMCs. The receptors stem from a human donor in good health (CMV status not recorded). Some clones in this sample may be carry-over from other donors' samples. Each CDR3 is given with its conserved first and last residue. Fields, in order: D gene, V gene, CDR3 length, J gene, clone size, CDR3 DNA, CDR3 protein. D genes are given only for firm matches. Where a row states a size, it is once, few, many or the class of an expanded clone; other rows omit it.

d_call: -; v_call: TRBV29-1; cdr3_length: 11; j_call: TRBJ1-2; clone_size: -; cdr3_nt: TGCAGCGTTGACTTGACAGAAGGCTACACCTTC; cdr3_aa: CSVDLTEGYTF
d_call: -; v_call: TRBV11-2; cdr3_length: 11; j_call: TRBJ1-1; clone_size: -; cdr3_nt: TGTGCCAGCAGCCCCCTTGGGGAAGCTTTCTTT; cdr3_aa: CASSPLGEAFF
d_call: -; v_call: TRBV29-1; cdr3_length: 13; j_call: TRBJ1-5; clone_size: many; cdr3_nt: TGCAGCGTAGGGGGAGGGACAAATCAGCCCCAGCATTTT; cdr3_aa: CSVGGGTNQPQHF
d_call: -; v_call: TRBV19; cdr3_length: 13; j_call: TRBJ1-2; clone_size: -; cdr3_nt: TGTGCCAGTAAGCGGGTGACGGACTATGGCTACACCTTC; cdr3_aa: CASKRVTDYGYTF
d_call: TRBD2; v_call: TRBV19; cdr3_length: 14; j_call: TRBJ2-5; clone_size: many; cdr3_nt: TGTGCCAGTAGTAGTTGGGGGGGCCAAGAGACCCAGTACTTC; cdr3_aa: CASSSWGGQETQYF
d_call: -; v_call: TRBV18; cdr3_length: 18; j_call: TRBJ2-4; clone_size: many; cdr3_nt: TGTGCCAGCTCACCTTCTGGGGCCCCACTTGCGGCCAAAAACATTCAGTACTTC; cdr3_aa: CASSPSGAPLAAKNIQYF
d_call: -; v_call: TRBV4-2; cdr3_length: 15; j_call: TRBJ2-1; clone_size: many; cdr3_nt: TGTGCCAGCAGCCAACCGGGACATAGGTACAATGAGCAGTTCTTC; cdr3_aa: CASSQPGHRYNEQFF
d_call: TRBD1; v_call: TRBV29-1; cdr3_length: 11; j_call: TRBJ1-1; clone_size: -; cdr3_nt: TGCAGCGTGATGGACAGGGATCGAGCTTTCTTT; cdr3_aa: CSVMDRDRAFF
d_call: -; v_call: TRBV11-2; cdr3_length: 16; j_call: TRBJ2-7; clone_size: many; cdr3_nt: TGTGCCAGCAGCTCCCGTGGGGCAGCGAGAGTCGACGAGCAGTACTTC; cdr3_aa: CASSSRGAARVDEQYF
d_call: TRBD1; v_call: TRBV20-1; cdr3_length: 11; j_call: TRBJ1-2; clone_size: many; cdr3_nt: TGCCAGGGGGCAGTAGGCTATGGCTACACCTTC; cdr3_aa: CQGAVGYGYTF
d_call: TRBD2; v_call: TRBV11-2; cdr3_length: 15; j_call: TRBJ2-3; clone_size: many; cdr3_nt: TGTGCCAGCGGACCTAGCGGGGACTCCACAGATACGCAGTATTTT; cdr3_aa: CASGPSGDSTDTQYF
d_call: -; v_call: TRBV7-3; cdr3_length: 14; j_call: TRBJ2-2; clone_size: few; cdr3_nt: TGTGCCAGCAGCTCTACTGGCGGGGTAGGGGAGCTGTTTTTT; cdr3_aa: CASSSTGGVGELFF
d_call: TRBD1; v_call: TRBV7-6; cdr3_length: 16; j_call: TRBJ1-1; clone_size: few; cdr3_nt: TGTGCCAGCAGCTTAGGGGGGACAGGGGGCAACACTGAAGCTTTCTTT; cdr3_aa: CASSLGGTGGNTEAFF
d_call: TRBD1; v_call: TRBV11-3; cdr3_length: 14; j_call: TRBJ2-7; clone_size: few; cdr3_nt: TGTGCCAGCAGCCCTAGCCCAGGGGGTTACGAGCAGTACTTC; cdr3_aa: CASSPSPGGYEQYF
d_call: -; v_call: TRBV25-1; cdr3_length: 11; j_call: TRBJ1-1; clone_size: many; cdr3_nt: TGTGCCAGCAGTGAAGCAGGACTGGCTTTCTTT; cdr3_aa: CASSEAGLAFF
d_call: -; v_call: TRBV7-3; cdr3_length: 13; j_call: TRBJ2-1; clone_size: many; cdr3_nt: TGTGCCAGCAGCTTCGGGGGTGGGGGCGAGCAGTTCTTC; cdr3_aa: CASSFGGGGEQFF
d_call: -; v_call: TRBV23-1; cdr3_length: 19; j_call: TRBJ2-6; clone_size: many; cdr3_nt: TGCGCCAGCAGTCAATCGTTCCGGTTAAATAGCTCTGGGGCCAACGTCCTGACTTTC; cdr3_aa: CASSQSFRLNSSGANVLTF